The subject of this entry is one TCR beta chain. Germline CDR1 reads SGDLS; CDR2 reads YYNGEE. The CDR3 extends over 12 amino acids. V lost 3 bases to trimming and J lost 6 bases, with 7 bases between them. These data originate in a study of cytomegalovirus exposure and HLA in healthy donors. The PCR was carried out with 60 Vbeta primers and 13 Jbeta primers. Profiled with immunoSEQ multiplex PCR; TCRdb holds only in-frame clones, not every one. The sample shows 200,000 to 300,000 clones, roughly 82% of them seen only once. This chain links TRBV9 with TRBJ2-1; a possible D gene is TRBD2 (5 bases). The sample consisted of PBMCs. The TCR comes from a woman between 35 and 50 years old in good health and CMV-seropositive. The CDR3 region has the DNA TGTGCCAGCAGCGATACTAGCAATGAGCAGTTCTTC. This gives the protein CASSDTSNEQFF.